The 20 T cell receptor beta chains in this list originate from one sample, sequenced in a study of blood T cells in healthy people across ages. The use of a sample-barcoded 5' primer and a J-beta primer mix characterized a second PCR of about 7 to 12 cycles. TCRdb used MiXCR to reprocess the 5' RACE reads, holding one entry per CDR3 protein. The data show about 630,000 distinct CDR3 sequences, with over 20% seen just once and roughly 3.7% held by the top ten. The specimen sequenced was blood. These receptors were taken from a man aged 65 to 79 in good health.

The chain is built from TRBV7-6 and TRBJ1-6, with D tentatively TRBD1 (5 bases). V gave up 6 bases and J gave up 7 bases, with 10 bases separating them. CDR3 length: 13 amino acids. Germline V gene sequence: CDR1 SGHVS, CDR2 FNYEAQ. The CDR3 here is CASRLRQNSPLHF. The DNA for the CDR3 is TGTGCCAGCAGACTTCGACAGAATTCACCCCTCCACTTT.

The chain has TRBV29-1 and TRBJ2-7; D ambiguous. V was cut by 6 bases and J by 2 bases, with 11 bases left in between. The CDR3 covers 12 residues. Germline assignment: CDR1 SQVTM and CDR2 ANQGSEA. DNA for the CDR3: TGCAGCGTCCAGGACGCGACCTACGAGCAGTACTTC. This gives the protein CSVQDATYEQYF.

The sample holds many counts of this clonotype. The V gene is TRBV7-9, the J gene TRBJ2-4, with no clear D. CDR1 is SEHNR, CDR2 FQNEAQ, per germline (reference sequence). The CDR3 is 13 amino acids. Trimming removed 8 bases at V and 5 bases at J, with 13 bases between. Here the CDR3 reads CASSRVGENIQYF. CDR3 nucleotide sequence: TGTGCCAGCTCCCGAGTAGGTGAAAACATTCAGTACTTC.

V and J are TRBV20-1 and TRBJ1-5; no definite D call. CDR1 DFQATT and CDR2 SNEGSKA come from the germline V gene (reference sequence). This CDR3 is 14 amino acids long. Trimming cost V 5 bases and J 1 base, with 12 bases left between them. CDR3 region: CSAPVDSSNQPQHF. The CDR3 DNA reads as TGCAGTGCTCCCGTGGACTCAAGCAATCAGCCCCAGCATTTT.

The gene calls are TRBV11-2 and TRBJ2-5, with unresolved D. The DNA end favors TRBJ2-1, so the J call may be wrong. The CDR3 loop spans 11 amino acids. The germline V gene encodes CDR1 SGHAT and CDR2 FQNNGV. CDR3 loop: CASSPAYEQFF. The CDR3 coding sequence is TGTGCCAGCAGCCCAGCCTATGAGCAGTTCTTC.

This chain connects TRBV12-3 or TRBV12-4 to TRBJ1-6; 9 bases are shared with TRBD1. The CDR3 extends over 14 amino acids. With V trimmed by 6 bases and J by 9 bases, 6 bases remained unmatched. In DNA, the CDR3 is TGTGCCAGCAGCTCTGGGGACAGGGCTTCACCCCTCCACTTT. Translated, it gives CASSSGDRASPLHF.

The chain recombines TRBV2 with TRBJ2-7, with no clear D. The V end was cut by 2 bases, the J end by 2 bases, with 4 bases between. Germline V gives CDR1 SNHLY, CDR2 FYNNEI. The CDR3 consists of 12 residues. Here the CDR3 reads CASSETPYEQYF. DNA of the CDR3: TGTGCCAGCAGTGAAACTCCCTACGAGCAGTACTTC.

Concerning this clonotype itself: A much larger clone lies a single base off, so this may be a read error. The chain recombines TRBV10-1 with TRBJ1-6; 10 bases are shared with TRBD1. Germline values: CDR1 WNHNN, CDR2 SYGVQD (reference sequence). The CDR3 has 12 amino acids. The CDR3 nucleotides read TGCGTCAGCGGGACAGGGGATTCACCCCTCCACTTT. Its translation is CVSGTGDSPLHF.

The chain uses TRBV6-2 or TRBV6-3 and TRBJ2-7, with 12 positions matching TRBD2. The J call may not be correct, given that the DNA end is closer to TRBJ2-1. This CDR3 is 16 amino acids long. Germline-derived CDR1 and CDR2 are MNHEY and SVGEGT. The CDR3 DNA reads TGTGCCAGCAGTACGATACTAGCGGGAGGTATCGATGAGCAGTTCTTC. This encodes CASSTILAGGIDEQFF.

This clonotype was seen a few times. The chain joins TRBV10-3 to TRBJ2-1, with D possibly being TRBD2 (6 bases). V was shortened by 0 bases and J by 7 bases, with 13 bases between the two germline ends. CDR3 length: 15 residues. CDR1 and CDR2 from the germline V gene are ENHRY and SYGVKD. The CDR3 region is CAISESLAGRNEQFF. The DNA of the CDR3 is TGTGCCATCAGTGAGTCTTTGGCTGGGAGGAATGAGCAGTTCTTC.

The chain couples TRBV20-1 to TRBJ1-2, with no clear D. V was trimmed by 1 base and J by 3 bases, leaving 12 bases between them. CDR1 and CDR2 from the germline V gene are DFQATT and SNEGSKA (reference sequence). CDR3 length: 14 amino acids. The CDR3 nucleotides read TGCAGTGCTAGAGTAAAGGGAAGTGACTATGGCTACACCTTC. Translated: CSARVKGSDYGYTF.

This clonotype was counted between two and nine times. V gene TRBV25-1 combines with J gene TRBJ2-5; D not resolved. The V end lost 1 base, the J end lost 5 bases, and 11 bases lay between the germline ends. Germline V gene data show CDR1 as MGHDK and CDR2 as SYGVNS. CDR3 length: 14 amino acids. This CDR3 reads CASSELMIPETQYF. CDR3 in DNA: TGTGCCAGCAGTGAATTAATGATACCGGAGACCCAGTACTTC.

The chain is built from TRBV4-1 and TRBJ2-1; 11 bases are shared with TRBD2. The CDR3 has 16 residues. Losses at the gene ends were 2 bases for V and 6 bases for J; bases not matched to a gene: 6. Germline values: CDR1 MGHRA, CDR2 YSYEKL. The CDR3 DNA follows: TGCGCCAGCAGCCAAACCGGAGGGACTAGCGGCAATGAGCAGTTCTTC. As protein: CASSQTGGTSGNEQFF.

This clonotype was recorded once. The chain has TRBV14 and TRBJ1-6; TRBD1 matches 9 bases. The CDR3 extends over 14 amino acids. Germline loops: CDR1 SGHDN, CDR2 FVKESK. With 4 bases clipped from V and 10 bases from J, the junction kept 5 bases outside the gene matches. This CDR3 is CASSPGQGWSPLHF. As DNA, the CDR3 is TGTGCCAGCAGCCCTGGACAGGGGTGGTCACCCCTCCACTTT.

In its sample, this clonotype was seen a few times. The chain employs TRBV7-9 and TRBJ2-7, with 7 bases aligning to TRBD1. This CDR3 contains 13 residues. CDR1 is SEHNR, CDR2 FQNEAQ, per germline (reference sequence). Trimming took 5 bases from V and 7 from J; bases not matched to a gene: 8. CDR3 loop: CASSTDRAGEQYF. The CDR3 nucleotides are TGTGCCAGCAGCACCGACAGGGCTGGAGAGCAGTACTTC.

V gene TRBV3-1 combines with J gene TRBJ1-3; 8 bases fit TRBD1. After removal of 3 bases from V and 0 bases from J, the junction contained 7 bases not matched to a gene. The CDR3 totals 17 residues. Germline CDR1 reads LGHDT; CDR2 reads YNNKEL (reference sequence). The CDR3 DNA is TGTGCCAGCAGCCACCTCGGACAGGGAAACTCTGGAAACACCATATATTTT. It codes for CASSHLGQGNSGNTIYF. Using reference TRBV3-1 and TRBJ1-3 for the parts outside the CDR3, the full variable domain is DTAVSQTPKYLVTQMGNDKSIKCEQNLGHDTMYWYKQDSKKFLKIMFSYNNKELIINETVPNRFSPKSPDKAHLNLHINSLELGDSAVYFCASSHLGQGNSGNTIYFGEGSWLTVV.

The J gene is TRBJ2-1, the V gene TRBV6-2 or TRBV6-3, with TRBD2 as a possible D gene (6 bases). Germline V CDR1 and CDR2: MNHEY, SVGEGT. V gave up 3 bases and J gave up 2 bases, with 11 bases separating them. The CDR3 contains 15 residues. This CDR3 reads CASSYTGATYNEQFF. CDR3 nucleotides: TGTGCCAGCAGTTATACGGGAGCCACCTACAATGAGCAGTTCTTC.

The chain carries TRBV5-1 and TRBJ2-6, with a tentative D call TRBD1 (6 bases). V lost 4 bases and J lost 2, with 16 bases in between. Germline V CDR1 and CDR2: SGHRS, YFSETQ. CDR3 size: 17 residues. The CDR3 loop is CASSLTGRLAGANVLTF. The CDR3 DNA reads as TGCGCCAGCAGCCTCACAGGGCGCCTCGCTGGGGCCAACGTCCTGACTTTC. Full variable domain (rest looked up from reference TRBV5-1 and TRBJ2-6): KAGVTQTPRYLIKTRGQQVTLSCSPISGHRSVSWYQQTPGQGLQFLFEYFSETQRNKGNFPGRFSGRQFSNSRSEMNVSTLELGDSALYLCASSLTGRLAGANVLTFGAGSRLTVL.

As regards this clonotype: The junction departs from the called germline gene at one end, perhaps through a read error. The chain uses TRBV9 and TRBJ2-1; 10 bases are shared with TRBD2. This CDR3 has 16 amino acids. In germline, CDR1 is SGDLS, CDR2 YYNGEE. The chain's CDR3 is CVSSTSSGRGYNEQFF. In nucleotides, the CDR3 is TGTGTCAGCAGCACTTCCAGCGGGAGGGGATACAATGAGCAGTTCTTC.

V gene TRBV7-3 combines with J gene TRBJ1-2; 9 nucleotides line up with TRBD1. Germline trimming cut 5 bases from V and 8 bases from J; bases unmatched to any gene: 9. CDR1 and CDR2 from the germline V gene are SGHTA and FQGTGA. This CDR3 region has 14 residues. In nucleotides, the CDR3 is TGTGCCAGCAGCCCCGAACAGGGGGCACGGGGCTACACCTTC. Translated, it gives CASSPEQGARGYTF. Full variable domain (rest looked up from reference TRBV7-3 and TRBJ1-2): GAGVSQTPSNKVTEKGKYVELRCDPISGHTALYWYRQSLGQGPEFLIYFQGTGAADDSGLPNDRFFAVRPEGSVSTLKIQRTERGDSAVYLCASSPEQGARGYTFGSGTRLTVV.